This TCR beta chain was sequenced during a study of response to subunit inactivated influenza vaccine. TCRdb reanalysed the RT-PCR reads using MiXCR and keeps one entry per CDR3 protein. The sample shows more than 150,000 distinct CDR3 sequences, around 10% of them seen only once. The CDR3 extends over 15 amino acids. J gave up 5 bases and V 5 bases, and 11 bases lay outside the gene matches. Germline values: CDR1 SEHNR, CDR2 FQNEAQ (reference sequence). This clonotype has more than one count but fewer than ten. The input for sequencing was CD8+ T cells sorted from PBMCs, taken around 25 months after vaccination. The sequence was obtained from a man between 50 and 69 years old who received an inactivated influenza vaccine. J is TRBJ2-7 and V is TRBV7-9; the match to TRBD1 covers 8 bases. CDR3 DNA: TGTGCCAGCAGCGCCCTAGGACAGGGAAACAACGAGCAGTACTTC. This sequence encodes CASSALGQGNNEQYF.